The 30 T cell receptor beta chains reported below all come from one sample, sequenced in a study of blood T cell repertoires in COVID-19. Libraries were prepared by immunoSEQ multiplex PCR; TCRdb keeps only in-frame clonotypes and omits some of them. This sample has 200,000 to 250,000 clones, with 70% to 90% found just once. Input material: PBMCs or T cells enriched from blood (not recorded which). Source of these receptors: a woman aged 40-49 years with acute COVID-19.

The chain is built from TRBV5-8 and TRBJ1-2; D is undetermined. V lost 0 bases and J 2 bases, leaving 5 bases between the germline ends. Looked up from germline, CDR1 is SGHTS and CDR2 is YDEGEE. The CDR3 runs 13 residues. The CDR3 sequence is CASSLVQNYGYTF. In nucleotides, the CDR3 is TGTGCCAGCAGCTTGGTACAGAACTATGGCTACACCTTC.

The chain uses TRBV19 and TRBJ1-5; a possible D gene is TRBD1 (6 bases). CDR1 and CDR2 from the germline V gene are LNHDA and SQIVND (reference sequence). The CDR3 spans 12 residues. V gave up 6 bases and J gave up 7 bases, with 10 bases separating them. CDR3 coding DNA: TGTGCCAGTAGAATACAGGGACAGCCCCAGCATTTT. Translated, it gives CASRIQGQPQHF.

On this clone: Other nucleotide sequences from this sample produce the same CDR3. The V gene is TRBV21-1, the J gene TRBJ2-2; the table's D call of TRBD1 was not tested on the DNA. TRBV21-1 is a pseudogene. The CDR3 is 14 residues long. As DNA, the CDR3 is TGTGCCAGCAGCAAAGGACAGAACACCGGGGAGCTGTTTTTT. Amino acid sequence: CASSKGQNTGELFF.

The CDR3 nucleotides read TGTGCCAGCAGCTCCGGACAGGGGCTGAACACTGAAGCTTTCTTT. Residues: CASSSGQGLNTEAFF. The genes are TRBV5-4 and TRBJ1-1; 9 bases align to TRBD1. This CDR3 is built from 15 residues. Germline assignment: CDR1 SGHNT and CDR2 YYREEE (reference sequence). V dropped 3 bases and J dropped 0; count of bases not matched to a gene: 3. Drawing the rest from reference TRBV5-4 and TRBJ1-1, the complete variable domain is ETGVTQSPTHLIKTRGQQVTLRCSSQSGHNTVSWYQQALGQGPQFIFQYYREEENGRGNFPPRFSGLQFPNYSSELNVNALELDDSALYLCASSSGQGLNTEAFFGQGTRLTVV.

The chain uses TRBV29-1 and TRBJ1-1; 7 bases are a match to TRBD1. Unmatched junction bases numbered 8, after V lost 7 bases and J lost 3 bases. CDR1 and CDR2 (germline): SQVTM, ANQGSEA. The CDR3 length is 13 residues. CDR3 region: CSASTGPDTEAFF. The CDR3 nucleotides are TGCAGCGCCTCGACAGGGCCAGACACTGAAGCTTTCTTT.

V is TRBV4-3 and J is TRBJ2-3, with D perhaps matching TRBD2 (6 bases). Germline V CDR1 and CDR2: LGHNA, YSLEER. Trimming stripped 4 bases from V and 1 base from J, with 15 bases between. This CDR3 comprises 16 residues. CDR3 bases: TGCGCCAGCAGCCCTGGCCGGGGGATCCGCACAGATACGCAGTATTTT. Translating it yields CASSPGRGIRTDTQYF.

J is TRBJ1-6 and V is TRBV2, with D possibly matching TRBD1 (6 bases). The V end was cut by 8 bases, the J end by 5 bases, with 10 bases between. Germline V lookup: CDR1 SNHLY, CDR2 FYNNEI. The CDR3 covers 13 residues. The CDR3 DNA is TGTGCCAGCGCAGGGGCGAATAATTCACCCCTCCACTTT. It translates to CASAGANNSPLHF.

This CDR3 is CASTADQLSGNTIYF. CDR3 nucleotides: TGTGCCAGCACCGCGGATCAACTCTCTGGAAACACCATATATTTT. This chain connects TRBV2 to TRBJ1-3; the D is unclear. Trimming took off 7 bases at V and 0 bases at J, with 13 bases between the two ends. The CDR3 spans 15 residues. Germline loops: CDR1 SNHLY, CDR2 FYNNEI.

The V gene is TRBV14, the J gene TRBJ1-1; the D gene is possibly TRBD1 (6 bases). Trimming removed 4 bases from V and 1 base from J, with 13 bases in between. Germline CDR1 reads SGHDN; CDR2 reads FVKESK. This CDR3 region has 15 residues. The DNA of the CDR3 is TGTGCCAGCAGCCCTAGAGGGGGACCGAACACTGAAGCTTTCTTT. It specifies CASSPRGGPNTEAFF.

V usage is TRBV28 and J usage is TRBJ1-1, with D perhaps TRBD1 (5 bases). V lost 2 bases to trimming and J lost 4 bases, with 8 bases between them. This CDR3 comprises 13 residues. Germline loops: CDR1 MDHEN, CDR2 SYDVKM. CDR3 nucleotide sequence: TGTGCCAGCAGTTTAGGGGCGCCCACTGAAGCTTTCTTT. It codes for CASSLGAPTEAFF.

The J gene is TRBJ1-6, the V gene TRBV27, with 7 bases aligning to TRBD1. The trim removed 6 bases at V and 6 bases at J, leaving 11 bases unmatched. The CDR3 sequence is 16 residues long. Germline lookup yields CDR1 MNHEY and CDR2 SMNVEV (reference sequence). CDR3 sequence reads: CASSYKQGLSNSPLHF. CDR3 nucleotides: TGTGCCAGCAGCTACAAACAGGGGTTATCTAATTCACCCCTCCACTTT.

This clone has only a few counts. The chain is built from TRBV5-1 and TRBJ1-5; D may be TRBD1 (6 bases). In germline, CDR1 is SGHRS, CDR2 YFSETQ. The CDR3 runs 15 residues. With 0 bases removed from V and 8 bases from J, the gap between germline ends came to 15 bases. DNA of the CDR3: TGCGCCAGCAGCTTGGATGGACAGCCAGTGGAGCCCCAGCATTTT. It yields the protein CASSLDGQPVEPQHF.

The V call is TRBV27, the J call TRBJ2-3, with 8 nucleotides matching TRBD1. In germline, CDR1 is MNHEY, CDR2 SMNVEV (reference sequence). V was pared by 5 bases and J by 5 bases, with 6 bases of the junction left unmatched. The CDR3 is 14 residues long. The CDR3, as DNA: TGTGCCAGCAGTCTGACAGGGGTGGAAGATACGCAGTATTTT. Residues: CASSLTGVEDTQYF.

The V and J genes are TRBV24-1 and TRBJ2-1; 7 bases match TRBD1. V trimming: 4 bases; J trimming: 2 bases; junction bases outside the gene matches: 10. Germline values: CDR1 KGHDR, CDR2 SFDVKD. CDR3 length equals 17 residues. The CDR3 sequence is CATSDGDSLFPYNEQFF. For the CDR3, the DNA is TGTGCCACCAGTGACGGGGACAGCTTATTTCCCTACAATGAGCAGTTCTTC.

The CDR3 loop reads CSVEDWAEQYF. Here the CDR3 DNA reads TGCAGCGTTGAAGATTGGGCAGAGCAGTACTTC. The rearrangement links TRBV29-1 to TRBJ2-7, with unresolved D. Germline V gives CDR1 SQVTM, CDR2 ANQGSEA. Trimming cost V 0 bases and J 7 bases, with 7 bases left between them. The CDR3 length is 11 residues.

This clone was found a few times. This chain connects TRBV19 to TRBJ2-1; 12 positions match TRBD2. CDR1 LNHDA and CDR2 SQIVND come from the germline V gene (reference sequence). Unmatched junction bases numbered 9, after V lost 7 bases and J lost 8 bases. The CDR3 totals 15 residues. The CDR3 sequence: CASTQTLAGGDEQFF. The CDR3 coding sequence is TGTGCCAGTACTCAAACACTAGCGGGGGGCGATGAGCAGTTCTTC. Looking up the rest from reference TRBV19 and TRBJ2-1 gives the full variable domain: DGGITQSPKYLFRKEGQNVTLSCEQNLNHDAMYWYRQDPGQGLRLIYYSQIVNDFQKGDIAEGYSVSREKKESFPLTVTSAQKNPTAFYLCASTQTLAGGDEQFFGPGTRLTVL.

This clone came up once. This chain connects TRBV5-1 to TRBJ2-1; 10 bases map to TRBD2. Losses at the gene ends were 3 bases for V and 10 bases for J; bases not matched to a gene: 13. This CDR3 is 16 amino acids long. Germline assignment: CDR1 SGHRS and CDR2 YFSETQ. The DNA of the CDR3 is TGCGCCAGCAGCTCTCTAGCGGGGGCCCAGGGAGGGGAGCAGTTCTTC. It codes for CASSSLAGAQGGEQFF.

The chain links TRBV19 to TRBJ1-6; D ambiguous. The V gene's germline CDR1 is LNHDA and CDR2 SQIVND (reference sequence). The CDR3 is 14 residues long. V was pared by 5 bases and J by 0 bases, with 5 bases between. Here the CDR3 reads CASSASSYNSPLHF. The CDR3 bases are TGTGCCAGTAGTGCCAGCTCCTATAATTCACCCCTCCACTTT.

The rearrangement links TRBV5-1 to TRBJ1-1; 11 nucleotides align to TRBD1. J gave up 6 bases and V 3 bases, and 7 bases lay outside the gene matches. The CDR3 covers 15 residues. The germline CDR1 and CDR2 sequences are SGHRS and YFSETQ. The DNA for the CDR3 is TGCGCCAGCAGCTCCGGACAGGGGGCAATCTCTGAAGCTTTCTTT. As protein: CASSSGQGAISEAFF.

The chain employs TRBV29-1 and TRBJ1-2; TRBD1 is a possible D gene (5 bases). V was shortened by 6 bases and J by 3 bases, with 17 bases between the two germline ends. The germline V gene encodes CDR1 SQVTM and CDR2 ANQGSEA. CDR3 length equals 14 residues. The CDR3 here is CSVIGGSGDYGYTF. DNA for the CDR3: TGCAGCGTCATTGGAGGGTCGGGGGACTATGGCTACACCTTC.

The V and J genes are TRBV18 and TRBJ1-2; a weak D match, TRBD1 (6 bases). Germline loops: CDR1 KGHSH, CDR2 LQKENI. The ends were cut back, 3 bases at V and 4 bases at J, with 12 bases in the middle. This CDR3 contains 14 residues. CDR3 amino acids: CASSPTGAPYGYTF. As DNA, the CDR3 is TGTGCCAGCTCACCGACAGGAGCACCCTATGGCTACACCTTC.

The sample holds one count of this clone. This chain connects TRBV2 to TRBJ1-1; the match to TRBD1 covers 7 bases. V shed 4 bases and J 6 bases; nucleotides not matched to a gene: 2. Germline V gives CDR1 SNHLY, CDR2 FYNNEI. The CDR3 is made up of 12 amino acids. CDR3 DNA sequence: TGTGCCAGCAGTGGAGGGGGCTCTGAAGCTTTCTTT. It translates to CASSGGGSEAFF.

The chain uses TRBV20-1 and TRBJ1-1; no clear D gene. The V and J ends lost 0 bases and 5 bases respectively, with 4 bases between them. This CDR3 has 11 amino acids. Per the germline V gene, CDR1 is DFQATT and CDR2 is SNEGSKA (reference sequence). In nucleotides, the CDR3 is TGCAGTGCTAGAGACCAGACTGAAGCTTTCTTT. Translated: CSARDQTEAFF.

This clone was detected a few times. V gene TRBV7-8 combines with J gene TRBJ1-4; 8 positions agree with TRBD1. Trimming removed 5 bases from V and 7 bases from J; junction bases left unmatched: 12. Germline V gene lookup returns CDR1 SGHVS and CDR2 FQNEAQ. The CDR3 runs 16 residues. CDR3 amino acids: CASSQGAGTLSEKLFF. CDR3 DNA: TGTGCCAGCAGCCAGGGGGCGGGGACCCTGAGTGAAAAACTGTTTTTT.

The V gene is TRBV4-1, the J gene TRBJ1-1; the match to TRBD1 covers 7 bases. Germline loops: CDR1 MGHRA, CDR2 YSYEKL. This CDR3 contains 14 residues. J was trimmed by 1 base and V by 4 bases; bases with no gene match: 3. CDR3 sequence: CASSLGQQNTEAFF. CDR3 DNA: TGCGCCAGCAGCCTGGGACAGCAGAACACTGAAGCTTTCTTT.

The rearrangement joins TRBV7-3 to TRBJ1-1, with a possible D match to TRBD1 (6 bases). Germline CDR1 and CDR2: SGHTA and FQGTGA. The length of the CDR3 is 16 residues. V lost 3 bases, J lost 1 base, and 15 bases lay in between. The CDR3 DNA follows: TGTGCCAGCAGCTTTGGCCCTCCGGGACAGAACACTGAAGCTTTCTTT. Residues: CASSFGPPGQNTEAFF.

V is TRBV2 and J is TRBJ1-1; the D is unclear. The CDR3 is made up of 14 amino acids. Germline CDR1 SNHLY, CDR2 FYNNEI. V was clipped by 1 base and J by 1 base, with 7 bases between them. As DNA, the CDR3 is TGTGCCAGCAGTGAAGAGCTCACGAACACTGAAGCTTTCTTT. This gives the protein CASSEELTNTEAFF.

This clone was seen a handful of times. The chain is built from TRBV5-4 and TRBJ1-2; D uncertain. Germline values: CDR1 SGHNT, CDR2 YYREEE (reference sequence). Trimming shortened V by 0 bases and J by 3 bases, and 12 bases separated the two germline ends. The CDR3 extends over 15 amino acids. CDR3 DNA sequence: TGTGCCAGCAGCTTGGTTATGAACATCCACTATGGCTACACCTTC. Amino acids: CASSLVMNIHYGYTF.

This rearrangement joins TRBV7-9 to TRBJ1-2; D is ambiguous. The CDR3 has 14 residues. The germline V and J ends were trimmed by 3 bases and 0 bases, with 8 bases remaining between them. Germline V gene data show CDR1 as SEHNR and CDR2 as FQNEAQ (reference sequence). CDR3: CASSFAGANYGYTF. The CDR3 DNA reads TGTGCCAGCAGCTTTGCCGGAGCTAACTATGGCTACACCTTC.

CDR3 nucleotide sequence: TGTGCCAGCAGCATGAAAAGGGGCTCGCAGAAGGATTACTATGGCTACACCTTC. Its protein is CASSMKRGSQKDYYGYTF. V usage is TRBV13 and J usage is TRBJ1-2, with D tentatively TRBD1 (5 bases). Germline-derived CDR1 and CDR2 are PRHDT and FYEKMQ (reference sequence). The V end was cut by 5 bases, the J end by 3 bases, with 25 bases between. The CDR3 consists of 18 residues.